This record looks at one T cell receptor beta chain sequence and its context. This specimen comes from a study of blood T cell repertoires in COVID-19. As for the study in general: PBMCs, B-cell-depleted T cells, or T cells were the source of the cDNA or gDNA that made up the material.

Enrolled during active infection, Seattle patients were then followed longitudinally. As handled by the study authors: Nucleated cell number was recorded as an estimate derived from reference gene primer amplification. The table came from immunoSEQ multiplex PCR; TCRdb's copy has only in-frame clones and leaves some out. V and J calls and clone size are as listed in that table; D and trimming were resolved from the DNA. Among about 100,000 clones listed, less than 95% were seen once. This CDR3 comprises 14 residues. V lost 6 bases and J lost 4; bases outside the gene matches: 5. CDR1 MDHEN and CDR2 SYDVKM come from the germline V gene.

The sequencing sample was made of peripheral blood. This chain joins TRBV28 and TRBJ1-2, with 10 bases aligning to TRBD1. This receptor was obtained from a man younger than 35 with COVID-19, enrolled during active disease. CDR3: CASSGDRGIYGYTF. The CDR3 DNA reads as TGTGCCAGCAGCGGGGACAGGGGAATCTATGGCTACACCTTC.